The entry below describes one T cell receptor (beta chain). Germline loops: CDR1 SGHTA, CDR2 FQGNSA. Trimming stripped 3 bases from V and 4 bases from J, with 12 bases between. The CDR3 is made up of 14 amino acids. The sample comes from a study of T cells in Graves' hyperthyroidism and ophthalmopathy. Aged 18 to 65, the patients had hyperthyroidism that was newly diagnosed and had lasted under 2 months. On the basis of clinical symptoms, serum thyroxine and TRAb, thyroid ultrasound and orbital computed tomography, diagnoses were made. TCR beta CDR3 regions were amplified from RNA. The TCR CDR3 was amplified in a first-round RT-PCR using the HTBI primer set. A single record per CDR3 protein comes from TCRdb applying MiXCR to the multiplex PCR reads. This sample yields around 700,000 distinct CDR3 sequences, of which just over 35% are seen a single time; roughly 30% belongs to the top ten.

The sequenced sample consisted of blood. The sequence was obtained from a woman in her 40s with Graves' hyperthyroidism. This rearrangement joins TRBV7-2 to TRBJ1-1, with a possible D match to TRBD1 (6 bases). The CDR3: CASSFRGARTEAFF. The CDR3 DNA is TGTGCCAGCAGCTTCAGGGGAGCGCGCACTGAAGCTTTCTTT.